This T cell receptor (beta chain) came from a study of shared clonotypes between healthy human individuals. The study's findings and limits: In the sorted subsets, rarefaction showed sequencing was incomplete despite large depth.

In the case of this clone: Its antigen is as yet unknown.

Generated by immunoSEQ multiplex PCR, the TCRdb table keeps only in-frame clones and is missing some. The sample has some 740,000 clones; roughly 92% are singletons. CD8 cells classed as naive were CD45RO-negative and positively selected for CCR7, excluding terminally differentiated effector memory CD45RA+ cells. The receptor comes from a man aged 25-45 years in good health. The sequenced sample consisted of naive CD8+ T cells sorted from blood.

CDR3 sequence (DNA): TGCGCCAGCAGCTCCTGGACAGGGGATGATACGCAGTATTTT. Encoded protein: CASSSWTGDDTQYF. This chain links TRBV5-1 with TRBJ2-3; 9 bases line up with TRBD1. The V segment lost 3 bases and the J segment 6 bases; nucleotides outside the gene matches: 5. Per germline, CDR1 SGHRS and CDR2 YFSETQ. The CDR3 has 14 residues.